The next 11 T cell receptor beta chains were all read from a single sample in a study of blood T cell repertoires in COVID-19. Profiled with immunoSEQ multiplex PCR; TCRdb holds only in-frame clones, not every one. The sample yields about 170,000 clones, over 90% seen once. Sequenced input: peripheral blood. The receptor source for this set is a man aged 45-65 years with acute or convalescent COVID-19.

Notes on this clone: The sample has other DNA sequences that encode this CDR3 too. The chain carries TRBV19 and TRBJ1-5; TRBD1 matches 7 bases. This CDR3 contains 13 residues. The V gene's germline CDR1 is LNHDA and CDR2 SQIVND (reference sequence). V was pared by 6 bases and J by 3 bases, with 2 bases of the junction left unmatched. The CDR3 loop is CASRDRINQPQHF. The CDR3 region has the DNA TGTGCCAGTAGGGACAGGATCAATCAGCCCCAGCATTTT. Full variable domain (remainder filled in from reference TRBV19 and TRBJ1-5): DGGITQSPKYLFRKEGQNVTLSCEQNLNHDAMYWYRQDPGQGLRLIYYSQIVNDFQKGDIAEGYSVSREKKESFPLTVTSAQKNPTAFYLCASRDRINQPQHFGDGTRLSIL.

This rearrangement joins TRBV7-8 to TRBJ1-3; a weak D match, TRBD1 (6 bases). The germline V and J ends were trimmed by 2 bases and 4 bases, with 12 bases remaining between them. CDR1 and CDR2 from the germline V gene are SGHVS and FQNEAQ. CDR3 length equals 15 residues. The CDR3 spells CASSLPQGTGNTIYF. The CDR3 bases are TGTGCCAGCAGCTTACCACAGGGTACGGGAAACACCATATATTTT.

This clone was found a few times. The chain links TRBV7-3 to TRBJ1-6; possible D gene TRBD1, 5 bases. The CDR3 has 14 amino acids. V lost 5 bases and J lost 7, with 12 bases in between. Looked up from germline, CDR1 is SGHTA and CDR2 is FQGTGA. The CDR3 coding sequence is TGTGCCAGCAGCCAGGGAGGTGAGAATTCACCCCTCCACTTT. It specifies CASSQGGENSPLHF.

The rearrangement uses TRBV27 and TRBJ2-3, with 9 nucleotides matching TRBD2. Trimming took 0 bases from V and 2 from J; bases not matched to a gene: 12. This CDR3 comprises 19 residues. From germline, CDR1 is MNHEY and CDR2 SMNVEV (reference sequence). CDR3 sequence: CASSLSKGEAGGNTDTQYF. The CDR3 DNA follows: TGTGCCAGCAGTTTATCGAAGGGAGAAGCGGGAGGTAACACAGATACGCAGTATTTT.

J is TRBJ2-6 and V is TRBV6-6, with 10 positions matching TRBD1. The CDR3 sequence is 18 residues long. Germline-derived CDR1 and CDR2 are MNHNY and SVGAGI (reference sequence). V shed 5 bases, J shed 0 bases, and the junction held 7 bases outside the gene matches. The CDR3 nucleotides are TGTGCCAGCAGTCCACCGGGACAGGGGCTCTCTGGGGCCAACGTCCTGACTTTC. This encodes CASSPPGQGLSGANVLTF.

This clone appeared a single time. The chain carries TRBV27 and TRBJ2-5; possible D gene TRBD2, 5 bases. V lost 1 base and J lost 3, with 15 bases in between. Germline V gene data show CDR1 as MNHEY and CDR2 as SMNVEV (reference sequence). CDR3 size: 16 residues. The CDR3 is CASSLFRLKTKETQYF. CDR3 nucleotides: TGTGCCAGCAGTTTATTTCGGCTTAAGACTAAAGAGACCCAGTACTTC.

In its sample, this clone was seen once. The V and J genes are TRBV11-3 and TRBJ2-4; 7 nucleotides agree with TRBD2. Trimming cost V 5 bases and J 9 bases; bases outside gene matches: 10. The germline gives CDR1 SGHNT, CDR2 YENEEA. CDR3 length: 14 residues. Written as DNA, the CDR3 is TGTGCCAGCAGCCCCGGGGGAGGGAGCGGCATTCAGTACTTC. Translated: CASSPGGGSGIQYF.

This sequence joins TRBV30 and TRBJ1-5; TRBD1 matches 7 bases. The V and J ends lost 3 bases and 1 base, in that order; junction bases with no gene match: 9. The CDR3 sequence is 16 residues long. CDR1 and CDR2 from the germline V gene are GTSNPN and SVGIG (reference sequence). CDR3 coding DNA: TGTGCCTGGAGCCGCGGGACAGTTGCGAGCAATCAGCCCCAGCATTTT. Translation gives CAWSRGTVASNQPQHF.

The chain joins TRBV4-2 to TRBJ2-5; 10 nucleotides line up with TRBD1. The V segment lost 3 bases and the J segment 0 bases; nucleotides outside the gene matches: 1. Germline V CDR1 and CDR2: LGHNA, YNFKEQ. The CDR3 consists of 15 residues. The CDR3 DNA is TGTGCCAGCAGCCAGACAGGGGGCAACCAAGAGACCCAGTACTTC. Translating it yields CASSQTGGNQETQYF.

The rearrangement links TRBV19 to TRBJ1-1, with 8 bases matching TRBD1. Germline V lookup: CDR1 LNHDA, CDR2 SQIVND (reference sequence). V shed 6 bases and J 4 bases; nucleotides not matched to a gene: 7. The CDR3 has 14 residues. The CDR3 protein is CASSDRGGFTEAFF. The CDR3 region has the DNA TGTGCCAGTAGCGACAGGGGAGGATTCACTGAAGCTTTCTTT. The variable domain in full, with the rest retrieved from reference TRBV19 and TRBJ1-1, is DGGITQSPKYLFRKEGQNVTLSCEQNLNHDAMYWYRQDPGQGLRLIYYSQIVNDFQKGDIAEGYSVSREKKESFPLTVTSAQKNPTAFYLCASSDRGGFTEAFFGQGTRLTVV.

The chain is built from TRBV19 and TRBJ1-5; TRBD1 agrees at 8 bases. CDR3 size: 15 residues. Trimming cost V 5 bases and J 2 bases; bases outside gene matches: 5. Germline CDR1 reads LNHDA; CDR2 reads SQIVND (reference sequence). CDR3: CASSFDRGGNQPQHF. CDR3 DNA sequence: TGTGCCAGTAGTTTTGACAGGGGAGGCAATCAGCCCCAGCATTTT.